The count of the clone carrying this T cell receptor beta chain is one. Its antigen is not identified. The germline gives CDR1 KGHSH, CDR2 LQKENI. Unmatched junction bases numbered 4, after V lost 3 bases and J lost 6 bases. This CDR3 spans 13 amino acids. The record originates from a study of radiotherapy plus CTLA-4 blockade in lung cancer. Study background: Objective responses occurred in about a sixth of patients; roughly 31% had disease control.

CTLA-4 blockade with ipilimumab, together with focal radiation, was given to patients with chemo-refractory metastatic non-small-cell lung cancer. Generated by immunoSEQ multiplex PCR, the TCRdb table keeps only in-frame clones and is missing some. The sample has about 88,000 clones, around 72% seen once. Regarding the study as a whole: TCR clones of tumor origin grew in blood after radiotherapy plus ipilimumab.

Source: peripheral blood, taken from a patient treated with radiotherapy plus ipilimumab. This clonotype originated in a human donor with non-small cell lung cancer that progressed on radiotherapy plus ipilimumab. The chain employs TRBV18 and TRBJ2-7; 8 nucleotides line up with TRBD2. CDR3 sequence reads: CASSPSGGSEQYF. In DNA, the CDR3 is TGTGCCAGCTCACCCTCGGGAGGGAGCGAGCAGTACTTC.